This T cell receptor (beta chain) was captured by sequencing in a study of cytomegalovirus exposure and HLA in healthy donors (dated by TCRdb to about 2017). Concerning the study at large: An earlier analysis of roughly 610 of the donors reported approximately 280 Gb of sequence data and approximately 120 million unique TCR beta sequences obtained from some 200 million T cells. The later analysis used no new phenotypic data to find candidate immune exposures, relying instead on TCR beta sequences and their occurrence across donors. To predict cytomegalovirus infection status, the study combined high-throughput TCR immunosequencing, statistical association of individual TCRs with disease status, and machine learning. A later analysis re-examined previously published TCR beta repertoires from more than 600 donors and added high-resolution HLA genotyping to investigate patterns of TCR occurrence. Across about 370 genotyped donors of the cohort, an average of about 200,000 unique TCR beta nucleotide sequences per donor were sequenced, and roughly a sixth of those sequences were non-productive. HLA typing included class I and class II loci at four-digit resolution. An early release covering over 500 HLA-typed donors comprised roughly 300 gigabases of sequencing data and around 85 million unique TCR sequences. An earlier analysis of fewer than 750 of the donors used high-throughput TCR beta sequencing to judge whether each TCR beta V gene segment behaved as functional or pseudogenic. The number of typed donors differed by locus: roughly 629-640 for A, B, C, DRB1 and DQB1; approximately 520 for DQA1; approximately 600 for DPA1; and some 430 for DPB1. The study aimed to test whether cataloging public T cell receptors could reveal signatures of past pathogen exposure. Alongside the repertoire data, information on donor age, sex, ethnicity and CMV serostatus was compiled. Using immunosequencing, the study profiled T cell repertoires from 500 to 800 subjects and related those repertoires to cytomegalovirus serostatus. A later genetic analysis took genome-wide SNP genotypes for about 60% of the roughly 670 donors and used that subset as a discovery cohort. About five DR-DQ haplotypes were treated as single units for association and clustering because of strong linkage in the cohort. Among the roughly 400 genotyped donors, around 81% belonged to the genetic ancestry cluster associated with self-reported Caucasian donors. In addition to the first cohort of roughly 670 subjects, a separate validation cohort of approximately 110 different subjects was used. All discovery cohort repertoires had been generated on a single sequencing platform.

General study outcomes and caveats: A total of 164 TCR beta chains were listed by the study as associated with cytomegalovirus. When HLA alleles, especially DR and DQ, strongly co-occurred, attributing TCR associations to individual alleles was difficult. A cluster of highly shared sequence variants was judged likely to represent a technical artifact of the sequencing pipeline. A later analysis associated about 18,000 TCR beta sequences with specific HLA alleles at a false discovery rate of 0.05. Several of the top co-occurrence clusters appeared to be linked to parvovirus B19, influenza, CMV and Epstein-Barr virus, according to a later analysis. In a later genetic analysis, a missense DCLRE1C variant was associated with V-gene and J-gene trimming of TCR beta chains, and the association was replicated in an independent cohort. In a later analysis, TCR association rates were found to vary across HLA loci, with the most associated TCRs seen for DRB1 alleles and the fewest for HLA-C alleles. Roughly uniform sequencing depth across donors was assumed in presence/absence analyses, although this assumption may not hold. In an earlier analysis of approximately 600 of the donors, most TCR beta V segments were observed in productive rearrangements about 90% or about 30% of the time, broadly matching IMGT annotations. A later analysis found that most CMV-associated TCR beta chains appeared HLA-restricted, with HLA associations seemingly driven largely by CMV exposure. The authors suggested that the approach could potentially be extended to other disease states and immunological phenotypes. Compared with equally common non-associated chains, HLA-associated TCR beta chains in a later analysis were more clonally expanded and had lower generation probabilities. A further reported finding was that TCR beta sequences accurately predicted the HLA-A and HLA-B alleles for most subjects in the first cohort. Three of the identified cytomegalovirus-associated TCR beta chains were confirmed in vitro to be specific for cytomegalovirus antigens. Compared with the approximately 670-donor mean, donors in an Asian-associated ancestry cluster had fewer N-insertions in productive TCRs, according to a later genetic analysis. The classifier was reported to diagnose cytomegalovirus status with high specificity and sensitivity in both the original and validation cohorts. Because HLA typing was unavailable for some donors at each locus, only the typed subset was used in association tests. Most TCR sequences were observed very rarely across donors, whereas some public TCRs were present in many individuals. This cohort had only TCR beta chains sequenced, and the lack of alpha or paired-chain data limited which features could be detected. Because counts were too low, seventeen rarely observed V segments, including chromosome 9 orphons, were left out of the earlier analysis of several hundred of the donors. Because the 87-base-pair reads could not distinguish some IMGT-functional V segments, including TRBV6-2 and TRBV6-3, those segments were excluded. Linkage disequilibrium might explain the correlated functional status among segregating V segments, but an unknown experimental factor could not be ruled out. Immune exposure information for the cohort was limited to CMV serostatus.

The method behind the library was the immunoSEQ multiplex PCR assay. A mixture of 60 forward primers for TCR Vbeta segments and 13 reverse primers for TCR Jbeta segments was used in the multiplex PCR. The CDR3 region of rearranged TCR beta genes was amplified from genomic DNA with a multiplex PCR assay. On the Illumina HiSeq System, the amplified TCR beta libraries were sequenced as 87-base-pair reads. Turning to the authors' computational methods: In a later analysis, approximately 74 million unique TCR beta chains were counted across the approximately 620 repertoires, and around 10 million of these chains were shared by at least two donors. A nearest-neighbor algorithm error-corrected the raw reads and collapsed the reads into unique sequences, merging closely related sequences to remove PCR and sequencing errors. CDR3 sequences were aligned to IMGT reference sequences to assign V, D and J gene segments. For a sequence to be retained, a match of at least six nucleotides to both a V gene segment and a J gene segment was required. Rearrangements were classified as productive when the CDR3 lacked stop codons and remained in frame with V and J, and all other rearrangements were classified as non-productive. Following IMGT convention, CDR3 was defined as the stretch from the second conserved V-encoded cysteine up to the conserved J-encoded phenylalanine. Sequences without an unambiguous match to a single V gene segment were excluded from the earlier analysis of a few hundred of the donors. An earlier analysis of some 610 of the donors called V segments functional above 56.7% productive rearrangements and segregating when the between-donor standard deviation exceeded 5%. A statistical classification framework was developed to diagnose cytomegalovirus status using the catalog of TCR beta chain sequences. In a later analysis, TCR nucleotide sequences were compared against IMGT/GENE-DB human TR gene sequences so that V and J genes could be assigned. Using the TCRdist pipeline, a later analysis assigned CDR3 sequences along with most-parsimonious VDJ recombination scenarios. In a later analysis, every TCR beta chain was defined by the combination of its CDR3 amino acid sequence and its V-gene family, and reads without a unique V-gene family were dropped. As a way to deal with suspected cross-contamination and a sequencing artifact, a later analysis dropped hundreds of nucleotide sequences that were highly shared and had low generation probability. A later analysis calculated a clonal expansion index for each public chain from normalized within-repertoire ranks of inferred template counts. A later analysis computed generation probabilities with a VDJ recombination model fitted to out-of-frame rearrangements, and checked the results against IGoR. Hypergeometric tests were used in a later analysis to score TCR-TCR, TCR-HLA and TCR-CMV co-occurrence, with a repertoire-size bias correction applied to the TCR pairs. To estimate false discovery rates, a later analysis permuted the HLA or CMV assignments 20 times. In a later analysis, co-occurring TCRs were grouped using DBSCAN, with TCRdist sequence similarity added in when clustering inside HLA-allele-positive subsets. For co-occurrence clustering, repertoires with fewer than 30,000 or more than 120,000 public chains were excluded, along with roughly 5 repertoires with anomalous nucleotide sharing. TCRdb limited this immuneACCESS table to in-frame rearrangements with V and J called. A share of clones is missing; checked studies link under half to unresolved V genes, and the rest is unexplained. V and J calls and clone size are copied from that table; D and trimming were computed from the DNA. The sample table lists over 110,000 clones, around four fifths of them with a count of one. The biggest ten clones account for approximately 9.7% of the sample.

With regard to this clone: Its antigen specificity is not known. No base quality information exists; no much larger clone differs at one position.

The cohort was made up of approximately 670 healthy bone marrow donors. At the time of sampling, every cohort member was nominally healthy, though immune exposures that went unrecorded were likely present. The donor tested CMV seropositive and was one of the 289 seropositive cohort members. A peripheral blood sample was provided by each donor, and peripheral blood mononuclear cells were used for TCR beta sequencing. The Qiagen DNeasy Blood Extraction Kit was used to extract genomic DNA from the blood cell samples. The cysteine opens and the phenylalanine closes a CDR3 of 17 amino acids. Just the 51-base CDR3 DNA is kept, in frame starting at base 1. Relative to germline, V is 5 bases shorter and J is 3 bases shorter, with 23 bases between their ends. CDR1 and CDR2 are read off the germline V gene (reference sequence) as WNHNN and SYGVQD.

The source material was PBMCs. The rearranged chain carries TRBV10-1 and TRBJ2-7; tentative D gene TRBD1, with 6 bases matching. This sequence was found in a woman aged 60-75 years in good health and CMV-seropositive. The bases read TGCGCCAGCAGTAGTGGGGGAAACAGGGAAAGGGACTACGAGCAGTACTTC. This codes for CASSSGGNRERDYEQYF.